The next 9 T cell receptor beta chains were all read from a single sample in a study of T cell repertoires in cytomegalovirus infection. TCRdb re-called the reads with MiXCR, one entry per CDR3 protein. The sample lists 480,000 or so distinct CDR3 sequences; over 9% were seen once. The material sequenced was PBMCs. These receptors were obtained from a human donor in good health (CMV status not recorded). Some clones in this sample may be carry-over from other donors' samples.

This clonotype appeared many times. The genes are TRBV4-1 and TRBJ2-1, with 11 bases aligning to TRBD2. V dropped 1 base and J dropped 8; count of bases not matched to a gene: 7. The CDR3 consists of 16 residues. Looked up from germline, CDR1 is MGHRA and CDR2 is YSYEKL. The CDR3 DNA reads TGCGCCAGCAGCCAAGTGAGTAGCGGGGGGGCCCATGAGCAGTTCTTC. Its protein is CASSQVSSGGAHEQFF.

This clonotype was observed many times. The chain employs TRBV7-2 and TRBJ2-1; perhaps TRBD1 as D (5 bases). V lost 0 bases, J lost 8 bases, and 11 bases lay in between. This CDR3 has 14 residues. The germline V gene encodes CDR1 SGHTA and CDR2 FQGNSA. CDR3 DNA sequence: TGTGCCAGCAGCTTAGCAGGGGTTGTCGATGAGCAGTTCTTC. This sequence encodes CASSLAGVVDEQFF.

This clonotype showed up just a few times. This chain links TRBV20-1 with TRBJ1-5; no reliable D call. This CDR3 comprises 15 residues. Germline loops: CDR1 DFQATT, CDR2 SNEGSKA (reference sequence). V was clipped by 0 bases and J by 0 bases, with 9 bases between them. CDR3 sequence reads: CSARDPTGSNQPQHF. CDR3 in DNA: TGCAGTGCTAGAGATCCCACGGGTAGCAATCAGCCCCAGCATTTT.

The CDR3 protein is CASSEIRYEQYF. The CDR3 DNA reads as TGTGCCAGCAGTGAAATCAGGTACGAGCAGTACTTC. The chain couples TRBV2 to TRBJ2-7; unclear D gene. Germline V gene lookup returns CDR1 SNHLY and CDR2 FYNNEI. The CDR3 spans 12 residues. Trimming removed 2 bases from V and 4 bases from J, with 6 bases in between. Supplemented by reference TRBV2 and TRBJ2-7, the full variable domain reads EPEVTQTPSHQVTQMGQEVILRCVPISNHLYFYWYRQILGQKVEFLVSFYNNEISEKSEIFDDQFSVERPDGSNFTLKIRSTKLEDSAMYFCASSEIRYEQYFGPGTRLTVT.

This clonotype was seen ten or more times. The V gene is TRBV7-9, the J gene TRBJ2-1; 7 nucleotides match TRBD2. Germline CDR1 reads SEHNR; CDR2 reads FQNEAQ (reference sequence). The CDR3 is 16 residues long. With 5 bases clipped from V and 0 bases from J, the junction kept 7 bases outside the gene matches. CDR3 DNA: TGTGCCAGCAGCGATCCGGGGGGTCGCTCCTACAATGAGCAGTTCTTC. It specifies CASSDPGGRSYNEQFF.

This chain joins TRBV9 and TRBJ2-1, with D perhaps matching TRBD2 (5 bases). V dropped 1 base and J dropped 5 bases, with 22 bases sitting between them. The CDR3 is 18 residues long. Germline V gives CDR1 SGDLS, CDR2 YYNGEE. The CDR3 coding sequence is TGTGCCAGCAGCGTACGGGCAGGTACGCTTCTAGCCGACAATGAGCAGTTCTTC. Amino acid sequence: CASSVRAGTLLADNEQFF.

This clonotype was seen a few times. The chain recombines TRBV20-1 with TRBJ2-5; 9 bases fit TRBD2. V shed 5 bases, J shed 3 bases, and the junction held 16 bases outside the gene matches. The CDR3 extends over 17 amino acids. CDR1 DFQATT and CDR2 SNEGSKA come from the germline V gene (reference sequence). CDR3 amino acids: CSAFLGGSGSPKETQYF. CDR3 in DNA: TGCAGTGCTTTTCTTGGGGGTAGCGGGAGCCCCAAAGAGACCCAGTACTTC.

This clonotype was observed many times. This chain connects TRBV6-6 to TRBJ1-1, with no clear D. V was pared by 8 bases and J by 5 bases, with 18 bases between. Germline CDR1 is MNHNY and CDR2 is SVGAGI (reference sequence). This CDR3 has 14 amino acids. The CDR3 DNA sequence: TGTGCCAGCCGTCTAGGCGGAATGGGAACTGAAGCTTTCTTT. Protein product: CASRLGGMGTEAFF.

This clonotype was detected many times. The J gene is TRBJ2-2, the V gene TRBV4-1; the match to TRBD1 covers 8 bases. With V trimmed by 4 bases and J by 5 bases, 9 bases remained unmatched. This CDR3 has 16 amino acids. Germline CDR1 reads MGHRA; CDR2 reads YSYEKL. CDR3 loop: CASSRRAQGATGELFF. Here the CDR3 DNA reads TGCGCCAGCAGCCGACGCGCCCAGGGGGCTACCGGGGAGCTGTTTTTT.